This is a list of T cell receptor beta chains from one sample in a study of Tregs in tolerant kidney transplant recipients. Data came from immunoSEQ multiplex PCR; TCRdb stores just in-frame clones and leaves some out. Of some 68,000 clones in the sample, around 83% were seen once. The sequencing input was CD4+ T cells from blood. Source of these receptors: a human donor in good health. Both conserved end residues are part of each CDR3. A D gene is named only where the DNA matches it firmly. Expanded clones are given a class, and other clones once, few, many or no size at all.

>TRBJ2-3|TRBD2|-|TRBV5-4
TGTGCCAGCAGCTTGTCGGGGGGAGCCACAGATACGCAGTATTTT
CASSLSGGATDTQYF
>TRBJ2-1|TRBD2|few|TRBV7-9
TGTGCCAGCAGCCTTGGACTAGCTTCCTACAATGAGCAGTTCTTC
CASSLGLASYNEQFF
>TRBJ1-2|-|-|TRBV5-4
TGTGCCAGCAGCTTAGAAGGTTCCTATGGCTACACCTTC
CASSLEGSYGYTF
>TRBJ2-5|-|-|TRBV7-2
TGTGCCAGCAGCTTGTACAGTTCGAGGGGGACCCAGTACTTC
CASSLYSSRGTQYF
>TRBJ1-2|TRBD1|-|TRBV29-1
TGCAGCGTTGGGGACAGGGGATCTGGAGGCTACACCTTC
CSVGDRGSGGYTF
>TRBJ2-1|-|-|TRBV2
TGTGCCAGCAGTGAACACTACTACAATGAGCAGTTCTTC
CASSEHYYNEQFF
>TRBJ2-4|-|few|TRBV4-2
TGTGCCAGCAGCCAAGGAATGTTTAAAAACATTCAGTACTTC
CASSQGMFKNIQYF
>TRBJ2-7|TRBD2|-|TRBV5-1
TGCGCCAGCAGCCCTCGGGAGGCCTACGAGCAGTACTTC
CASSPREAYEQYF
>TRBJ2-2|TRBD2|medium-sized|TRBV27
TGTGCCAGCAGTCCTTACGGGGGGGCGAACACCGGGGAGCTGTTTTTT
CASSPYGGANTGELFF
>TRBJ1-1|-|once|TRBV9
TGTGCCAGCAGCCCAATTGGGACACCCGAAGCTTTCTTT
CASSPIGTPEAFF
>TRBJ2-5|TRBD2|-|TRBV7-2
TGTGCCAGCAGCGGGGACTACCACTGGAAAACCCAGTACTTC
CASSGDYHWKTQYF
>TRBJ1-2|-|-|TRBV19
TGTGCCAGTAGTTGGCCCGGGGCGGATAACTATGGCTACACCTTC
CASSWPGADNYGYTF
>TRBJ1-4|-|-|TRBV5-1
TGCGCCAGCAGCTTGGGAAGTGGGGCTAATGAAAAACTGTTTTTT
CASSLGSGANEKLFF
>TRBJ1-2|-|-|TRBV7-3
TGTGCCAGCAGCGCCGACAGTAACTATGGCTACACCTTC
CASSADSNYGYTF
>TRBJ2-5|-|few|TRBV5-1
TGCGCCAGCAGCTTGGCCCGCGAGACCCAGTACTTC
CASSLARETQYF
>TRBJ1-1|-|once|TRBV7-2
TGTGCCAGCAGCAGCGGGGGGACTGAAGCTTTCTTT
CASSSGGTEAFF
>TRBJ1-2|TRBD1|-|TRBV6-5
TGTGCCAGCAGACGTCATACAGGGGTTCGCGGGGGCTACACCTTC
CASRRHTGVRGGYTF
>TRBJ2-7|-|-|TRBV29-1
TGCAGCGCTACCCGGGGCACGGGTGAGCAGTACTTC
CSATRGTGEQYF
>TRBJ2-2|-|-|TRBV5-1
TGCGCCAGCAGCCAACGAACAGGGACTTCTGGGGAGCTGTTTTTT
CASSQRTGTSGELFF
>TRBJ2-7|TRBD1|few|TRBV29-1
TGCAGCGTTGGGGGGACAGGGACTGACGAGCAGTACTTC
CSVGGTGTDEQYF
>TRBJ1-6|TRBD1|-|TRBV5-5
TGTGCCAGCAGCTTAACCGGGACAGCTAGTTATAATTCACCCCTCCACTTT
CASSLTGTASYNSPLHF
>TRBJ2-5|-|-|TRBV7-2
TGTGCCAGCAGCCAATATTTCTCCCGGGGGAAAGAGACCCAGTACTTC
CASSQYFSRGKETQYF
>TRBJ1-2|-|few|TRBV10-1
TGCGCCAGCAGTCCCGGATGGCGAGGCTACACCTTC
CASSPGWRGYTF
>TRBJ2-7|TRBD2|-|TRBV4-1
TGCGCCAGCAGCCCTGGGGGGGTAACCTACGAGCAGTACTTC
CASSPGGVTYEQYF
>TRBJ2-3|TRBD1|few|TRBV9
TGTGCCAGCAGCGAATTTGAGGGGGCGTACACAGATACGCAGTATTTT
CASSEFEGAYTDTQYF
>TRBJ2-3|TRBD1|-|TRBV4-3
TGCGCCAGCAGCCAGCGCCCGGGACAGCCCACAGATACGCAGTATTTT
CASSQRPGQPTDTQYF
>TRBJ2-1|-|few|TRBV4-1
TGCGCCAGCAGCCAAGCTAGGAGCTCCTACAATGAGCAGTTCTTC
CASSQARSSYNEQFF
>TRBJ2-7|TRBD1|few|TRBV14
TGTGCCAGCAGCCGGACAGGGTGGTCCTACGAGCAGTACTTC
CASSRTGWSYEQYF
>TRBJ2-5|-|-|TRBV5-4
TGTGCCAGCAGCGACCGACTCCCTGTGGGGACGGAGACCCAGTACTTC
CASSDRLPVGTETQYF
>TRBJ2-7|-|once|TRBV21-1
TGTGCCAGAATCGGGACTAGCGGGGGGCCCATCTGTATGCAGTACTTC
CARIGTSGGPICMQYF
>TRBJ1-5|TRBD1|-|TRBV15
TGTGCCACCAGCTCCCAGGGGGGAGAGGCGGCCCAGCATTTT
CATSSQGGEAAQHF
>TRBJ2-2|-|-|TRBV6-5
TGTGCCAGCACTCTAGGACAGCCGAACACCGGGGAGCTGTTTTTT
CASTLGQPNTGELFF
>TRBJ1-1|TRBD1|-|TRBV5-1
TGCGCCAGCAGCCTGACAGGGGGCGGTCGGAACACTGAAGCTTTCTTT
CASSLTGGGRNTEAFF